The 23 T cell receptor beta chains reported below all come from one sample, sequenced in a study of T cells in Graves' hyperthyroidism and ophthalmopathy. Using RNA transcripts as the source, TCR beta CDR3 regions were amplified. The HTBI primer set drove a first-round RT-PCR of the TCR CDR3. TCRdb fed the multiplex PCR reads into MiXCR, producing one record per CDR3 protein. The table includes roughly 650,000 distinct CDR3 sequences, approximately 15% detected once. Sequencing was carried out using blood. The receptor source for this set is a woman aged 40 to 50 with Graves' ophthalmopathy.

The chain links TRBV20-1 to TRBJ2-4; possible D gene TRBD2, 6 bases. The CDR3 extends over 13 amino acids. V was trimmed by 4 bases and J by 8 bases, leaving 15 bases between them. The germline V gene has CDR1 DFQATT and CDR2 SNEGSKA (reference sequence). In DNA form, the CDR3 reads TGCAGTGCTAAAGGAGGGGTCGGCGACATTCAGTACTTC. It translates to CSAKGGVGDIQYF.

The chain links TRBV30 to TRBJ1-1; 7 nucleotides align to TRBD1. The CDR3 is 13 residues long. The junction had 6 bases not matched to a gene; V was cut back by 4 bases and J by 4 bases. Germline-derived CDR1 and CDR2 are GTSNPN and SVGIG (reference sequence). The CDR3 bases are TGTGCCTGGACCGCAGGGGGTGGCACTGAAGCTTTCTTT. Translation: CAWTAGGGTEAFF. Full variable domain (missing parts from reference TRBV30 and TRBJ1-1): SQTIHQWPATLVQPVGSPLSLECTVEGTSNPNLYWYRQAAGRGLQLLFYSVGIGQISSEVPQNLSASRPQDRQFILSSKKLLLSDSGFYLCAWTAGGGTEAFFGQGTRLTVV.

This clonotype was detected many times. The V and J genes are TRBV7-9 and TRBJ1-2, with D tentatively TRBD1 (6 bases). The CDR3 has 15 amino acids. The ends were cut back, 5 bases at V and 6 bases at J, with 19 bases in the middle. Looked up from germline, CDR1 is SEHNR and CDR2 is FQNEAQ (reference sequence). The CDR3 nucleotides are TGTGCCAGCAGCCAGACCGACAGGAACGTAGATGGCTACACCTTC. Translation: CASSQTDRNVDGYTF.

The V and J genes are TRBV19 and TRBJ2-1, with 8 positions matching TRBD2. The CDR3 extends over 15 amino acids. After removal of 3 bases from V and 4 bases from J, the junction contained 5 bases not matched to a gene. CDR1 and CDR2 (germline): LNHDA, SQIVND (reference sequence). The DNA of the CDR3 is TGTGCCAGTAGTATCACTAGCGGAAAATACAATGAGCAGTTCTTC. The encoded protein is CASSITSGKYNEQFF. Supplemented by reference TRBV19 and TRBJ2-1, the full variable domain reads DGGITQSPKYLFRKEGQNVTLSCEQNLNHDAMYWYRQDPGQGLRLIYYSQIVNDFQKGDIAEGYSVSREKKESFPLTVTSAQKNPTAFYLCASSITSGKYNEQFFGPGTRLTVL.

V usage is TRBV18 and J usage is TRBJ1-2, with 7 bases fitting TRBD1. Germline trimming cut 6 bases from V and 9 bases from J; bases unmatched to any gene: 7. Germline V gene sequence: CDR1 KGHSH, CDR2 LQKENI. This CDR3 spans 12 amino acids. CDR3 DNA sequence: TGTGCCAGCTCCCCTGACAGGGACAGCTACACCTTC. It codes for CASSPDRDSYTF.

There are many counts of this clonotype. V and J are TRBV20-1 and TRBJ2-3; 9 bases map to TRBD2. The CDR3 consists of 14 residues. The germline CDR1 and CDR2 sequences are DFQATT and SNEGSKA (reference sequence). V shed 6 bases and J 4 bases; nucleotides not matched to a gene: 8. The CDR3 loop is CSAPSGAAADTQYF. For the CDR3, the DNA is TGCAGTGCACCTAGCGGGGCTGCGGCAGATACGCAGTATTTT.

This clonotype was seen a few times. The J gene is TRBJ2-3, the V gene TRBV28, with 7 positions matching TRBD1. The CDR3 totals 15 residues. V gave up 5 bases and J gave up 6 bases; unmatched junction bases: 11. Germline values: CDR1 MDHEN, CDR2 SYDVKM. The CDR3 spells CASSRQGIDSDTQYF. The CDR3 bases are TGTGCCAGCAGTAGACAGGGAATAGATTCCGATACGCAGTATTTT. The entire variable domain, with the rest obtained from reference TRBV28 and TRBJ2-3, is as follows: DVKVTQSSRYLVKRTGEKVFLECVQDMDHENMFWYRQDPGLGLRLIYFSYDVKMKEKGDIPEGYSVSREKKERFSLILESASTNQTSMYLCASSRQGIDSDTQYFGPGTRLTVL.

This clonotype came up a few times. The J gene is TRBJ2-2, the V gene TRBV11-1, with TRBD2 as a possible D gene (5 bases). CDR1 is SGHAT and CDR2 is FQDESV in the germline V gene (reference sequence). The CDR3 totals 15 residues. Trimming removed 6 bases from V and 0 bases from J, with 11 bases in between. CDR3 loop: CASRSGVPNTGELFF. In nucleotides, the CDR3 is TGTGCCAGCAGGTCCGGGGTGCCGAACACCGGGGAGCTGTTTTTT.

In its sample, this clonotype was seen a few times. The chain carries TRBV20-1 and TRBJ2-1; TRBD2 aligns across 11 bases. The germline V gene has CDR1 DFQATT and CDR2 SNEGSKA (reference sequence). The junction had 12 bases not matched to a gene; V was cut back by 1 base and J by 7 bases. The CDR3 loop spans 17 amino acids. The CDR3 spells CSARGGVGTSGTNEQFF. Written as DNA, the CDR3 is TGCAGTGCTAGAGGGGGGGTCGGGACTAGCGGTACAAATGAGCAGTTCTTC.

CDR3 nucleotide sequence: TGTGCCGCTTCCCCCGGGACAGTAAGTTTAGGAGCGACGAACACTGAAGCTTTCTTT. Protein product: CAASPGTVSLGATNTEAFF. The chain couples TRBV15 to TRBJ1-1; 7 bases match TRBD1. There are 19 residues in the CDR3. After removal of 11 bases from V and 1 base from J, the junction contained 25 bases not matched to a gene. CDR1 is LNHNV, CDR2 YYDKDF, per germline (reference sequence).

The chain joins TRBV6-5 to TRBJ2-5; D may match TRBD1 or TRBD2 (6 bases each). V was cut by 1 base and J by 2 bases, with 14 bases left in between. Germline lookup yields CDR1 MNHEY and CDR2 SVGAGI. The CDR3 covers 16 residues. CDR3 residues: CASSYWGARSQETQYF. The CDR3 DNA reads TGTGCCAGCAGTTACTGGGGGGCGCGTTCACAAGAGACCCAGTACTTC.

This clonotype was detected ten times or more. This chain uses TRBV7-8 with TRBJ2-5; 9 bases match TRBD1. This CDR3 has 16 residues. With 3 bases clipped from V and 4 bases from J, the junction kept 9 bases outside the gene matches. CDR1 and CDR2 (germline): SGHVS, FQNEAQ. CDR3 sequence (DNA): TGTGCCAGCAGCTTGGGACAGGGTCTATTTGGAGAGACCCAGTACTTC. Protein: CASSLGQGLFGETQYF.

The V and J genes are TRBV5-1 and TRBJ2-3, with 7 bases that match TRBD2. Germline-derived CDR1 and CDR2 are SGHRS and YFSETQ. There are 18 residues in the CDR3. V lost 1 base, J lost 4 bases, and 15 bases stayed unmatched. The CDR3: CASSLSPTSAGSADTQYF. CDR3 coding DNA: TGCGCCAGCAGCTTGTCCCCAACTAGCGCAGGTAGCGCAGATACGCAGTATTTT.

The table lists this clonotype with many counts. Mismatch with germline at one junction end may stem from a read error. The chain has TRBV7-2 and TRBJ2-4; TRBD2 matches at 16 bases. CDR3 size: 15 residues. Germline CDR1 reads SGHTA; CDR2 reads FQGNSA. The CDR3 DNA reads TGTGCCAGCAGCGTAGCGGGACTAGCGGGGGGGTATCAGTACTTC. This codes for CASSVAGLAGGYQYF.

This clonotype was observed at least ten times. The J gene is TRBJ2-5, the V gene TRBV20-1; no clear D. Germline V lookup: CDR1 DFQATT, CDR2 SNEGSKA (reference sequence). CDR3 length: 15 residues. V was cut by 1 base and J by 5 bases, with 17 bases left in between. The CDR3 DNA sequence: TGCAGTGCTAGAGTGGCAACCAGCCTGGGCGAGACCCAGTACTTC. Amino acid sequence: CSARVATSLGETQYF.

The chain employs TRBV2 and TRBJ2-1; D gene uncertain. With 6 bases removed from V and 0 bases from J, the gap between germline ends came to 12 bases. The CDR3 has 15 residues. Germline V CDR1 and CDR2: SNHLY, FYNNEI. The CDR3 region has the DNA TGTGCCAGCAGCCTTCTTAGGGCCTCCTACAATGAGCAGTTCTTC. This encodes CASSLLRASYNEQFF.

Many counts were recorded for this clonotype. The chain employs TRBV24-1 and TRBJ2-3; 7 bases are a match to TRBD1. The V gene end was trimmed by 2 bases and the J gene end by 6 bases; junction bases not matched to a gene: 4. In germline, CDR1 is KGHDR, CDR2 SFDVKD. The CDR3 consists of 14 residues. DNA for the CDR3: TGTGCCACCAGTGATTCGACAGGGTCGGATACGCAGTATTTT. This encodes CATSDSTGSDTQYF.

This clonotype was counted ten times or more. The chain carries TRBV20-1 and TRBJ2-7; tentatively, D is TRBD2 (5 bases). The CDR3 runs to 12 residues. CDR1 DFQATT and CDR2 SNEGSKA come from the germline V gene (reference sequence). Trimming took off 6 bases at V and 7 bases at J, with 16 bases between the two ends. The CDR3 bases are TGCAGTGCCAGTATAGGAGGAGGTGAGCAGTACTTC. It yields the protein CSASIGGGEQYF.

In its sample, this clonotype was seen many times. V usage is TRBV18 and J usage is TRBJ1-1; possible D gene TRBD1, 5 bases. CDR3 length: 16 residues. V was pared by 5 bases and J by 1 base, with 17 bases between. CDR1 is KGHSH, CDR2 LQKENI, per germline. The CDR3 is CASSEQLPGQNTEAFF. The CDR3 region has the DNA TGTGCCAGCTCAGAACAACTCCCAGGACAGAACACTGAAGCTTTCTTT.

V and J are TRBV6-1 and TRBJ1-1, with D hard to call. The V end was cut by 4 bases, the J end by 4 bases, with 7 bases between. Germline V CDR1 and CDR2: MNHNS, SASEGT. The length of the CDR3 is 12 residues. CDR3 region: CASSGAGTEAFF. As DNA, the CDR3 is TGTGCCAGCAGTGGGGCAGGCACTGAAGCTTTCTTT.

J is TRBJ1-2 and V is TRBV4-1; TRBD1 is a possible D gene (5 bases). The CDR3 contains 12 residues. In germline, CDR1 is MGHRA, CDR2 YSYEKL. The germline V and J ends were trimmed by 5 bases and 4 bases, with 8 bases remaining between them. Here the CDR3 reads CASSGAAYGYTF. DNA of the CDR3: TGCGCCAGCAGCGGGGCCGCCTATGGCTACACCTTC.

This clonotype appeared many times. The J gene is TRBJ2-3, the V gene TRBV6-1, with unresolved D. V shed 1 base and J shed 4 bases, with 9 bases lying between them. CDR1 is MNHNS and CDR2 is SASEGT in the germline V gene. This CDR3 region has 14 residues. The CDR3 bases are TGTGCCAGCAGTGAAGTGTTGCCTTCAGATACGCAGTATTTT. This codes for CASSEVLPSDTQYF.

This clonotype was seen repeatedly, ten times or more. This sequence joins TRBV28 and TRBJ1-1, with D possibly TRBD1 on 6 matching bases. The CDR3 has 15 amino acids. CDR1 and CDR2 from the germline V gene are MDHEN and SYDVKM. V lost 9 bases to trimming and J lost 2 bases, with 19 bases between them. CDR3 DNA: TGTGCCAGTTCGTGGGGGCGAGTCGAAAACACTGAAGCTTTCTTT. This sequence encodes CASSWGRVENTEAFF.